This T cell receptor (beta chain) was captured in a study of CD8 T cells in Susac syndrome. Random hexamers were used to reverse transcribe 0.5 to 1 ug of RNA. TCRdb reprocessed the immunoSEQ multiplex PCR reads with MiXCR, giving one entry per CDR3 protein. The sample holds about 120,000 distinct CDR3 sequences, 85% to 95% seen once. This TCR was recovered from a human donor in good health. Specimen: CD8+ T cells from PBMCs.

The CDR3 bases are TGTGCCAGCAGCGCCACAGGGATAGATACGCAGTATTTT. Residues: CASSATGIDTQYF. The chain employs TRBV7-8 and TRBJ2-3; D may be TRBD1 (6 bases). From germline, CDR1 is SGHVS and CDR2 FQNEAQ. Trimming removed 5 bases from V and 5 bases from J, with 11 bases in between. The CDR3 runs 13 residues.